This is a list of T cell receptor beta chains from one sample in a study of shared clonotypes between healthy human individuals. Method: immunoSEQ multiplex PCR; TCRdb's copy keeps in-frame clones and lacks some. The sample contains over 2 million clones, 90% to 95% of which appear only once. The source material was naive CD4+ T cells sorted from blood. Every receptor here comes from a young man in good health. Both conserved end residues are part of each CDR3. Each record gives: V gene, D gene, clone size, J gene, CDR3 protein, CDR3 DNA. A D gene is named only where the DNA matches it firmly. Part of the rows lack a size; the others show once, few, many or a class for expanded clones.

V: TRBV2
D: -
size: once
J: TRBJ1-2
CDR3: CASSLEGENYGYTF
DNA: TGTGCCAGCAGTTTAGAGGGAGAGAACTATGGCTACACCTTC

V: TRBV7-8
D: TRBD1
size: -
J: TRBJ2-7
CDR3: CASSLNPGTGLYEQYF
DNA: TGTGCCAGCAGCTTGAATCCGGGGACAGGGTTATACGAGCAGTACTTC

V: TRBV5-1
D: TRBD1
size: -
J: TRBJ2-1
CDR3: CASSLGQVSNEQFF
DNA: TGCGCCAGCAGCCTCGGACAGGTATCCAATGAGCAGTTCTTC

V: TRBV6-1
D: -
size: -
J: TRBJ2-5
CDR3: CASSASWSLKQETQYF
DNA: TGTGCCAGCAGTGCCTCGTGGTCCTTAAAGCAAGAGACCCAGTACTTC

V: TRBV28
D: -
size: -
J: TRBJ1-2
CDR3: CASSLSVSGYGYTF
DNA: TGTGCCAGCAGTTTATCGGTATCAGGGTATGGCTACACCTTC

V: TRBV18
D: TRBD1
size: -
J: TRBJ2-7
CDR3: CASSPTGAGYEQYF
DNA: TGTGCCAGCTCACCCACAGGGGCCGGGTACGAGCAGTACTTC

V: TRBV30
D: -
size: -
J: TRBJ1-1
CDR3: CAWSLTQATEAFF
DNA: TGTGCCTGGAGTCTCACCCAGGCCACTGAAGCTTTCTTT

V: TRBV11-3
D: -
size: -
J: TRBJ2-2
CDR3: CASSLGLSGEWDTGELFF
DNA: TGTGCCAGCAGCTTAGGGCTAAGTGGGGAGTGGGACACCGGGGAGCTGTTTTTT

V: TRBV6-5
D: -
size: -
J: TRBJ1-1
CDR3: CASSPTLNTEAFF
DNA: TGTGCCAGCAGTCCCACATTGAACACTGAAGCTTTCTTT

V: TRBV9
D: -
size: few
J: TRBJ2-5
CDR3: CASSVGLGLQETQYF
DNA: TGTGCCAGCAGCGTTGGTCTTGGGCTCCAAGAGACCCAGTACTTC

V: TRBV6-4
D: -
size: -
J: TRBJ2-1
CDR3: CASSDGDLGGNEQFF
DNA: TGTGCCAGCAGTGACGGGGACCTCGGTGGGAATGAGCAGTTCTTC

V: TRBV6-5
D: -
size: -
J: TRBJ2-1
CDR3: CASSSVPNEQFF
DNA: TGTGCCAGCAGCTCTGTCCCCAATGAGCAGTTCTTC

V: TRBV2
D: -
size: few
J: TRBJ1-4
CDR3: CASSQAGAAGEKLFF
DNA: TGTGCCAGCAGTCAGGCAGGGGCGGCTGGTGAAAAACTGTTTTTT

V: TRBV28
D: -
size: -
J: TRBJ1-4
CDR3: CASSFGRLNEKLFF
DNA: TGTGCCAGCAGTTTCGGCAGACTGAATGAAAAACTGTTTTTT

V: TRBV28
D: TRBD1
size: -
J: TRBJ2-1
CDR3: CASSPRQGGEQFF
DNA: TGTGCCAGCAGCCCGCGACAGGGGGGTGAGCAGTTCTTC

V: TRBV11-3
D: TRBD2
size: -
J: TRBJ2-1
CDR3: CASSLEGGPPYNEQFF
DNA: TGTGCCAGCAGCTTAGAGGGAGGGCCCCCCTACAATGAGCAGTTCTTC

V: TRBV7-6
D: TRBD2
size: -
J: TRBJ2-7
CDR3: CASSLRLAGPNEQYF
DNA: TGTGCCAGCAGCTTAAGACTAGCGGGACCCAACGAGCAGTACTTC

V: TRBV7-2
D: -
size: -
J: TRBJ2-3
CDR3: CASSLVGGAANTQYF
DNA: TGTGCCAGCAGCTTAGTAGGTGGGGCGGCAAATACGCAGTATTTT

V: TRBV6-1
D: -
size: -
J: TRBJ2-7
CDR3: CASVAPRGQYF
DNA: TGTGCCAGCGTGGCCCCACGGGGGCAGTACTTC

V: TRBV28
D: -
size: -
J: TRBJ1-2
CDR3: CASSHQNYGYTF
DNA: TGTGCCAGCAGCCACCAAAACTATGGCTACACCTTC

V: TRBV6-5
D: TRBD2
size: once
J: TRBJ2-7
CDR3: CASSTAGGPYEQYF
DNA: TGTGCCAGCAGTACTGCGGGGGGCCCGTACGAGCAGTACTTC

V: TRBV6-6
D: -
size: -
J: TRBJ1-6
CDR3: CASTTPGSPLHF
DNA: TGTGCCAGCACAACGCCGGGTTCACCCCTCCACTTT

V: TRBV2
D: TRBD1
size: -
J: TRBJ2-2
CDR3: CASSEAATGGGELFF
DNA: TGTGCCAGCAGTGAAGCGGCAACAGGGGGCGGGGAGCTGTTTTTT

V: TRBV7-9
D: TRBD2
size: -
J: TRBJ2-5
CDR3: CASSSLFVAGGDGQETQYF
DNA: TGTGCCAGCAGCTCCCTCTTTGTAGCGGGGGGTGATGGGCAAGAGACCCAGTACTTC

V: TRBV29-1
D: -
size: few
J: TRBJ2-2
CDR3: CSAYGPNTGELFF
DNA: TGCAGCGCTTATGGGCCGAACACCGGGGAGCTGTTTTTT

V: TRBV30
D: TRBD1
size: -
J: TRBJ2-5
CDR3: CAWHYGWMTGVTRVSETQYF
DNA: TGTGCCTGGCATTATGGGTGGATGACAGGGGTCACGCGGGTGTCTGAGACCCAGTACTTC

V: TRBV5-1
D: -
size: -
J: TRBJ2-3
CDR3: CASSSRLDSDTQYF
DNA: TGCGCCAGCAGCTCTCGACTAGACTCAGATACGCAGTATTTT

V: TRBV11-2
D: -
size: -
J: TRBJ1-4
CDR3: CASSQGGREGSNEKLFF
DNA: TGTGCCAGCAGCCAGGGCGGTAGGGAGGGGTCTAATGAAAAACTGTTTTTT

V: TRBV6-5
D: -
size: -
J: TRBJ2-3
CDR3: CASSYSRLADTQYF
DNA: TGTGCCAGCAGTTACTCCAGGTTGGCAGATACGCAGTATTTT

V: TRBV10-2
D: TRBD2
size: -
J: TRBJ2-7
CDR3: CASSESASGSWYEQYF
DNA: TGCGCCAGCAGTGAGTCTGCTAGCGGGAGTTGGTACGAGCAGTACTTC

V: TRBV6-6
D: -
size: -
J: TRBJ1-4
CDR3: CASRGGTNEKLFF
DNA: TGTGCCAGCAGGGGGGGAACTAATGAAAAACTGTTTTTT

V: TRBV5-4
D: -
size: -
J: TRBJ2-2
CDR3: CASRKDRRAGELFF
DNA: TGTGCCAGCAGAAAGGACAGGAGGGCCGGGGAGCTGTTTTTT

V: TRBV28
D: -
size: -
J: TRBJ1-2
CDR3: CASSGGGLSYGYTF
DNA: TGTGCCAGCAGCGGCGGGGGGCTTAGCTATGGCTACACCTTC

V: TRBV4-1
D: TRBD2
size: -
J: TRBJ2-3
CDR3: CASSHGTSGSTDTQYF
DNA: TGCGCCAGCAGCCATGGGACTAGCGGGTCCACAGATACGCAGTATTTT

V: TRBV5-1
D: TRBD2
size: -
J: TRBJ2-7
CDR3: CASGNGGGYEQYF
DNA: TGCGCCAGCGGAAACGGCGGGGGCTACGAGCAGTACTTC

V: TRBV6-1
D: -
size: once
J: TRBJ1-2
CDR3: CASSASTSNGGYGYTF
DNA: TGTGCCAGCAGTGCCTCAACGAGTAACGGGGGCTATGGCTACACCTTC

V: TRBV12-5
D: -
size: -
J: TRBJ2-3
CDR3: CASGLGAGSDTQYF
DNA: TGTGCTAGTGGTTTAGGGGCAGGGTCAGATACGCAGTATTTT

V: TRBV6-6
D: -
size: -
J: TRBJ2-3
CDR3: CASSYGSTTDTQYF
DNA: TGTGCCAGCAGTTACGGGTCGACCACAGATACGCAGTATTTT